This T cell receptor beta chain was retrieved from a study of vaccination effects on CD4 cells after COVID-19. Background on the study: Samples that were drawn after vaccination came a median of 72 days after the second dose.

Concerning this clone: The antigen remains unidentified.

After expansion with viral peptide pools in the ViraFEST assay, antigen-specific CD4+ T cells were sequenced. Following 10 days of culture, CD4+ T cells were isolated. Vaccination of participants consisted of two doses of either the BNT162b2 or mRNA-1273 vaccine. At days 3 and 7, half of the medium was exchanged for IL-2 medium. Only in-frame clones appear in the TCRdb table, and some are missing; sequencing was by immunoSEQ multiplex PCR. This sample carries about 31,000 clones, around 75% of them seen once, and the ten largest clones take about 15%. Germline-derived CDR1 and CDR2 are LNHDA and SQIVND (reference sequence). V shed 10 bases, J shed 0 bases, and the junction held 10 bases outside the gene matches. This CDR3 has 16 residues.

The material sequenced was CD4+ T cells from PBMCs cultured with HCoV-229E spike peptides, taken after COVID-19 vaccination. The sequence was collected from a human donor who received a COVID-19 vaccine. The chain uses TRBV19 and TRBJ2-5, with 11 nucleotides matching TRBD2. The CDR3 region has the DNA TGTGCCACTCAAAGGATAGCGGGGGGGTACCAAGAGACCCAGTACTTC. This encodes CATQRIAGGYQETQYF.